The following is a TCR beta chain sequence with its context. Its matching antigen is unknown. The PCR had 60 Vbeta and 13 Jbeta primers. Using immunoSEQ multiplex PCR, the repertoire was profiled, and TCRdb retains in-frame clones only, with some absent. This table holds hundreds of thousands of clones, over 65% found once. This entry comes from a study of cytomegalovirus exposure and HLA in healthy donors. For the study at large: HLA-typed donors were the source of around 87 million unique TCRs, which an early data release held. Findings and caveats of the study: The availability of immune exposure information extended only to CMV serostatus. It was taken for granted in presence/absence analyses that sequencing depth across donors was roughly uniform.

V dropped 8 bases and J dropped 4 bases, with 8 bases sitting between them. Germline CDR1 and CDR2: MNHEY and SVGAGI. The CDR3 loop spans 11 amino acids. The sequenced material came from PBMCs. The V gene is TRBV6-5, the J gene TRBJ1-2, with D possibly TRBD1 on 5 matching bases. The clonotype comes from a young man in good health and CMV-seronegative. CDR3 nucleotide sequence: TGTGCCAGCCGGAGGGGCTATGGCTACACCTTC. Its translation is CASRRGYGYTF.